The present entry profiles one T cell receptor beta chain with its context. This clone's antigen is unknown. No quality values exist for individual bases; no much larger clone is one base distant. TCRbeta CDR3 regions were amplified from genomic DNA using the immunoSEQ Assay, a bias-controlled multiplex PCR. The study's processing was this. Within the assay, amplification of reference gene primers was used to estimate how many nucleated cells each sample contained. To quantify the absolute abundance of each unique TCRbeta CDR3 rearrangement, sequence reads were collapsed and filtered. For each sample, productive Simpson clonality was calculated as the square root of Simpson's diversity index over productive rearrangements. TCRdb retrieved this table from immuneACCESS and kept in-frame rearrangements only. Not all clones are present; in checked studies, unresolved V genes account for under half, and no reason is known for the remainder. That table furnishes V, J and clone size, whereas the DNA furnished D and trimming. The sample table holds about 93,000 clones, of which around 90% were seen once. Clones ranked in the top ten supply approximately 1.6% of the sample.

Cut back by 5 bases and 2 bases, the V and J ends lie 13 bases apart. As encoded in the germline V gene (reference sequence), CDR1 is PRHDT while CDR2 is FYEKMQ. The CDR3 contains 15 residues, cysteine and phenylalanine counted. Only the CDR3 portion is preserved as DNA: 45 bases, with reading frame beginning at the first base. The data derive from a study of blood T cell repertoires in COVID-19 (dated by TCRdb to the early 2020s). About the study as a whole: Samples covering the acute and convalescent phases of COVID-19 were provided by collaborators in the United States, Italy and Spain. The prospective study material was composed of cDNA or gDNA derived from T cells, B-cell-depleted T cells, or PBMCs. The dataset comprised deeply sampled blood TCRbeta repertoires from subjects exposed to, actively infected with, or recovered from COVID-19. The repertoires were made available in a free public database intended to serve as a resource for research on the immune response to SARS-CoV-2. The samples were drawn from the first 160 participants of the ongoing ImmuneRACE study and from 1,254 subjects provided by 6 global collaborators. The sample metadata nearly always contained a de-identified subject ID, COVID-19 status, age in years and sex. Where available, HLA class I and class II types were obtained from metadata supplied by the sample provider rather than from assay-based typing.

Each collaborating institution followed its own protocols to collect whole blood in K2EDTA tubes. For TCRbeta analysis, collaborators shipped samples in one of three forms: frozen whole blood, isolated PBMCs, or DNA extracted from either of those sample types. Overall results and qualifications from the work: How much clinical and demographic metadata was included differed by source and by participant, and the metadata was provided uncurated.

The clonotype comes from a human donor with active COVID-19. The donor label of this sample is uncertain. The specimen was peripheral blood. Rearrangement joined TRBV13 to TRBJ1-3; no D gene call is confident. The nucleotide sequence is TGTGCCAGCAGCGCCCGGTCCCACCCTGGAAACACCATATATTTT. It is translated as CASSARSHPGNTIYF.